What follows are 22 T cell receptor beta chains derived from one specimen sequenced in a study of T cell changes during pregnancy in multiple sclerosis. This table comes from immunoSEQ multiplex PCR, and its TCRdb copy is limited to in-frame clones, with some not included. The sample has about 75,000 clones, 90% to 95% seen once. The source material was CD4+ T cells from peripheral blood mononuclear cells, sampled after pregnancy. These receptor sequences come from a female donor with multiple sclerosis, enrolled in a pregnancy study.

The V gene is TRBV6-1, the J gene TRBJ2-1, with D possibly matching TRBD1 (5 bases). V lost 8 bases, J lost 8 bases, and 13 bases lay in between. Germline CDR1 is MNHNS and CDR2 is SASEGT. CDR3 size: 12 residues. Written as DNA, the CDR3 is TGTGCCAGCCTGGGGCAGCTATATGAGCAGTTCTTC. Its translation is CASLGQLYEQFF.

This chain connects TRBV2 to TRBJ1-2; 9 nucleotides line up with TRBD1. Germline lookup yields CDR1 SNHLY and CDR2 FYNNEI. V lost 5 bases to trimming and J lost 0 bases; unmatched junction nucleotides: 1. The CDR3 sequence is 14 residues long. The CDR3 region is CASSRQGANYGYTF. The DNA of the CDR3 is TGTGCCAGCAGTCGACAGGGGGCTAACTATGGCTACACCTTC. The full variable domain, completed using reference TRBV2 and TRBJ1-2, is EPEVTQTPSHQVTQMGQEVILRCVPISNHLYFYWYRQILGQKVEFLVSFYNNEISEKSEIFDDQFSVERPDGSNFTLKIRSTKLEDSAMYFCASSRQGANYGYTFGSGTRLTVV.

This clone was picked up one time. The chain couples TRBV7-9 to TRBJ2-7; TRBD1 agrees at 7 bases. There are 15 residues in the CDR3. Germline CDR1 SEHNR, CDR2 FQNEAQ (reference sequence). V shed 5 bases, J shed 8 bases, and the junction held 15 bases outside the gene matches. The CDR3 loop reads CASSMIGTALLKQYF. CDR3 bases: TGTGCCAGCAGCATGATTGGGACAGCCCTTTTAAAGCAGTACTTC. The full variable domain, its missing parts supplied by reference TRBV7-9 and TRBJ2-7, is DTGVSQNPRHKITKRGQNVTFRCDPISEHNRLYWYRQTLGQGPEFLTYFQNEAQLEKSRLLSDRFSAERPKGSFSTLEIQRTEQGDSAMYLCASSMIGTALLKQYFGPGTRLTVT.

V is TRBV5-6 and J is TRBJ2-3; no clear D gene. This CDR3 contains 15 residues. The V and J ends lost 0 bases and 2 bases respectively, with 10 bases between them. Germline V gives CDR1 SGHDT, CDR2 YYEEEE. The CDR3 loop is CASSLVASYTDTQYF. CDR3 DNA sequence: TGTGCCAGCAGCTTGGTGGCCAGTTACACAGATACGCAGTATTTT.

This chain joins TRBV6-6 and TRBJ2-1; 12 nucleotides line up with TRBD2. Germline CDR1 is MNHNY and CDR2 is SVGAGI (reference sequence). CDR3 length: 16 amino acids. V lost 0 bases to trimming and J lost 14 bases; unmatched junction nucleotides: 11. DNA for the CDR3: TGTGCCAGCAGTTACTCTATGGCTAGCGGGAGGGCCGAGGAGTTCTTC. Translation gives CASSYSMASGRAEEFF.

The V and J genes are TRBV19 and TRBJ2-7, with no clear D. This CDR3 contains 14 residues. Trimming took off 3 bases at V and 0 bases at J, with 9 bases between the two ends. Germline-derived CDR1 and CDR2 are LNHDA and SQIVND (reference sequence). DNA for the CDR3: TGTGCCAGTAGTATGAGGCAGTTCTCCTACGAGCAGTACTTC. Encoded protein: CASSMRQFSYEQYF.

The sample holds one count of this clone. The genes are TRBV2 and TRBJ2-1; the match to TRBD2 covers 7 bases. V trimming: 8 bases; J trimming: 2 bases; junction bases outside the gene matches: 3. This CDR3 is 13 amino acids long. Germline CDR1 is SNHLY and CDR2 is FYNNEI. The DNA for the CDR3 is TGTGCCAGCGTCGGGACTACCTACAATGAGCAGTTCTTC. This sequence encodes CASVGTTYNEQFF.

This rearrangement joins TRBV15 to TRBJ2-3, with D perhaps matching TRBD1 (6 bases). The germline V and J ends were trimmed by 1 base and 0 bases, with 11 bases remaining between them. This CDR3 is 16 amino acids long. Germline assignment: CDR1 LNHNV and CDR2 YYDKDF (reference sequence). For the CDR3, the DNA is TGTGCCACCAGCAGAGCGGACAGTACTAGCACAGATACGCAGTATTTT. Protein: CATSRADSTSTDTQYF.

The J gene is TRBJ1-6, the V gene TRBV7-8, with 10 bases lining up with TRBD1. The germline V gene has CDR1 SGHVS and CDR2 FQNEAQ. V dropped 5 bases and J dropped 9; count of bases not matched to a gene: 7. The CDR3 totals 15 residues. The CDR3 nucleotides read TGTGCCAGCAGCCCGGGGACAGGGGACGGTTCACCCCTCCACTTT. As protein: CASSPGTGDGSPLHF.

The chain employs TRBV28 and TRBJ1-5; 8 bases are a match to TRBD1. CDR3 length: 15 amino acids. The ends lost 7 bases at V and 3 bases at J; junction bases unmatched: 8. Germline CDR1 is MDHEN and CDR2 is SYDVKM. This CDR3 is CASMPLDRDNQPQHF. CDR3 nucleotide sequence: TGTGCCAGCATGCCCCTGGACAGGGACAATCAGCCCCAGCATTTT. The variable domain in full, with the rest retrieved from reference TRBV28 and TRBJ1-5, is DVKVTQSSRYLVKRTGEKVFLECVQDMDHENMFWYRQDPGLGLRLIYFSYDVKMKEKGDIPEGYSVSREKKERFSLILESASTNQTSMYLCASMPLDRDNQPQHFGDGTRLSIL.

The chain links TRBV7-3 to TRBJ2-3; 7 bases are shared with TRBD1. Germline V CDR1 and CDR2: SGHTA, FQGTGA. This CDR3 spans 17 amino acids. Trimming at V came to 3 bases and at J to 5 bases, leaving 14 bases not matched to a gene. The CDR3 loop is CASSFDRVTVTGDTQYF. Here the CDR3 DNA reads TGTGCCAGCAGCTTCGACAGGGTAACGGTCACGGGAGATACGCAGTATTTT.

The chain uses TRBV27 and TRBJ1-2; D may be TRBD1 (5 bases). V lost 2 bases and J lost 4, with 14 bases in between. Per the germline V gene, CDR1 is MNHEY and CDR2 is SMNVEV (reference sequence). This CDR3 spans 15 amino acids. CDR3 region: CASSLTLDRLYGYTF. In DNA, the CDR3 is TGTGCCAGCAGTTTAACCCTCGACAGACTCTATGGCTACACCTTC.

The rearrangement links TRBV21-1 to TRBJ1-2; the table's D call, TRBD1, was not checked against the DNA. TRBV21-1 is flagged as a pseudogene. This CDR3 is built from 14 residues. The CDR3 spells CASRKRDRGHGYTF. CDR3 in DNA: TGTGCCAGCAGAAAACGGGACAGGGGGCATGGCTACACCTTC.

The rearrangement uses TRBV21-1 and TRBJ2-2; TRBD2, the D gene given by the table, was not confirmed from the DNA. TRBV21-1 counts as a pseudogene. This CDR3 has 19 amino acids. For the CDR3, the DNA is TGTGCCAGCAGCAAAGGGTCAACTAGCGGTCTACTCCCTACCGGGGAGCTGTTTTTT. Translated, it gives CASSKGSTSGLLPTGELFF.

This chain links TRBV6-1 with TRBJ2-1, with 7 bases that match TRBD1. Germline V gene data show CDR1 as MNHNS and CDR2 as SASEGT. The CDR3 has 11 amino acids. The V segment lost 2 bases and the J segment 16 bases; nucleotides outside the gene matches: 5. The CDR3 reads CASSERGGSFF. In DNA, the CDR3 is TGTGCCAGCAGTGAACGAGGGGGCAGCTTCTTC.

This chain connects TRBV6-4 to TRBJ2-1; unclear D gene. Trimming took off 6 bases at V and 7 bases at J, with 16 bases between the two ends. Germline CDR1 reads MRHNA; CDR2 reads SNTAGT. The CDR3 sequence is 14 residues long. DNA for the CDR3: TGTGCCAGCAGCGTTAGCCCGAAAGGTAATGAGCAGTTCTTC. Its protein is CASSVSPKGNEQFF.

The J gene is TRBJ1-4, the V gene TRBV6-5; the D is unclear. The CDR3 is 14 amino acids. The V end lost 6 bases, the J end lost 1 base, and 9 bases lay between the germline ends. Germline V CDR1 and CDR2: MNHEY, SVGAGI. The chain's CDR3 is CASRVGGTNEKLFF. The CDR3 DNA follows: TGTGCCAGCAGAGTGGGAGGAACTAATGAAAAACTGTTTTTT.

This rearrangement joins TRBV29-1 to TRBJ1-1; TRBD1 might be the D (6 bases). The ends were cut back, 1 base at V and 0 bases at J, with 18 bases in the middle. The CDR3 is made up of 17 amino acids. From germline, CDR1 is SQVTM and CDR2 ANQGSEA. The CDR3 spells CSVEGLRTVRVNTEAFF. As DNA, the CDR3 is TGCAGCGTTGAAGGCCTGCGGACAGTCAGGGTGAACACTGAAGCTTTCTTT. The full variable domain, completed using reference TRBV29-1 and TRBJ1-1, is SAVISQKPSRDICQRGTSLTIQCQVDSQVTMMFWYRQQPGQSLTLIATANQGSEATYESGFVIDKFPISRPNLTFSTLTVSNMSPEDSSIYLCSVEGLRTVRVNTEAFFGQGTRLTVV.

In DNA form, the CDR3 reads TGTGCCAGCAGCTTACCGACGACAGGGGGCCCCGGGGAGCTGTTTTTT. The encoded protein is CASSLPTTGGPGELFF. V usage is TRBV11-3 and J usage is TRBJ2-2, with TRBD1 matching over 10 bases. The germline CDR1 and CDR2 sequences are SGHNT and YENEEA. V shed 2 bases and J 6 bases; nucleotides not matched to a gene: 6. CDR3 size: 16 residues.

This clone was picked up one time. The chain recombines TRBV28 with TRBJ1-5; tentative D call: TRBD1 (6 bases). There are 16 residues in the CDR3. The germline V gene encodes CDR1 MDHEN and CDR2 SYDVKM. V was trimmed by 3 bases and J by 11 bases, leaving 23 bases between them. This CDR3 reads CASSFTGGQGPRAQHF. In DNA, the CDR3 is TGTGCCAGCAGTTTTACGGGGGGGCAAGGACCCAGAGCCCAGCATTTT.

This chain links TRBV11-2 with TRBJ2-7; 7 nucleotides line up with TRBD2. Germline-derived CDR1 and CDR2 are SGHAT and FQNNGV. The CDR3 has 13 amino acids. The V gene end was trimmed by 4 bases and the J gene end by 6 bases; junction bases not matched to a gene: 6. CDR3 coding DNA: TGTGCCAGCAGCTGGACTAGAGTTGGCGAGCAGTACTTC. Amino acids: CASSWTRVGEQYF.

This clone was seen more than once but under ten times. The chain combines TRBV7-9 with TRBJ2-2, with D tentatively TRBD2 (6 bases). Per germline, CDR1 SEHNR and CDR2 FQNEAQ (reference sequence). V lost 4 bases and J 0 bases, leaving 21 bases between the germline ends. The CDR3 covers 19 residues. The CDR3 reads CASSSPRRGRTTNTGELFF. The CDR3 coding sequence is TGTGCCAGCAGCTCCCCCAGGAGGGGAAGGACAACGAACACCGGGGAGCTGTTTTTT. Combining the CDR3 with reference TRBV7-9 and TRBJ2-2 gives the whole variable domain DTGVSQNPRHKITKRGQNVTFRCDPISEHNRLYWYRQTLGQGPEFLTYFQNEAQLEKSRLLSDRFSAERPKGSFSTLEIQRTEQGDSAMYLCASSSPRRGRTTNTGELFFGEGSRLTVL.